The 22 T cell receptor beta chains presented below share a single source sample, sequenced in a study of T cell responses to AZD1222 COVID-19 vaccine. The method was immunoSEQ multiplex PCR; TCRdb's version includes in-frame clones alone and lacks a portion of them. The sample records about 120,000 clones, about nine tenths being singletons. Sequenced here: peripheral blood, sampled on day 0 of AZD1222 vaccination. The receptors were sampled from an adult in good health.

The chain links TRBV2 to TRBJ1-1; D unclear. The ends were cut back, 7 bases at V and 5 bases at J, with 8 bases in the middle. The CDR3 extends over 11 amino acids. Germline V lookup: CDR1 SNHLY, CDR2 FYNNEI. For the CDR3, the DNA is TGTGCCAGCAAGGGCGGAACTGAAGCTTTCTTT. This sequence encodes CASKGGTEAFF.

The chain joins TRBV28 to TRBJ1-4, with a weak D call TRBD1 (5 bases). The germline V and J ends were trimmed by 6 bases and 6 bases, with 11 bases remaining between them. The CDR3 contains 13 residues. Per germline, CDR1 MDHEN and CDR2 SYDVKM. CDR3 bases: TGTGCCAGCAGGGTGGGACGGGATGAAAAACTGTTTTTT. This gives the protein CASRVGRDEKLFF.

The J gene is TRBJ1-5, the V gene TRBV6-5, with D uncertain. Germline assignment: CDR1 MNHEY and CDR2 SVGAGI. The CDR3 loop spans 13 amino acids. Trimming took 0 bases from V and 6 from J, leaving 6 bases between them. CDR3: CASSYSGIQPQHF. CDR3 nucleotide sequence: TGTGCCAGCAGTTACTCTGGAATTCAGCCCCAGCATTTT.

The chain has TRBV4-3 and TRBJ1-1; D is perhaps TRBD1 (6 bases). Germline V gives CDR1 LGHNA, CDR2 YSLEER. The CDR3 sequence is 18 residues long. The V and J ends lost 4 bases and 0 bases respectively, with 21 bases between them. The CDR3 protein is CASSREGQTLHMNTEAFF. In DNA form, the CDR3 reads TGCGCCAGCAGCCGAGAAGGACAGACCCTTCACATGAACACTGAAGCTTTCTTT.

The chain has TRBV28 and TRBJ1-2, with 7 bases aligning to TRBD1. The CDR3 runs to 14 residues. Germline V gives CDR1 MDHEN, CDR2 SYDVKM. J lost 6 bases, V lost 5 bases, and 9 bases had no gene match. CDR3 nucleotide sequence: TGTGCCAGCAGTCAGGTTGCAGGGGGGGATGGCTACACCTTC. Translation: CASSQVAGGDGYTF.

The chain links TRBV3-1 (or the pseudogene TRBV3-2) to TRBJ1-1; 7 nucleotides line up with TRBD1. Looked up from germline, CDR1 is LGHDT and CDR2 is YNNKEL (reference sequence). Germline trimming cut 1 base from V and 1 base from J; bases unmatched to any gene: 3. CDR3 length equals 15 residues. The CDR3 loop is CASSQGQGTNTEAFF. CDR3 DNA: TGTGCCAGCAGCCAAGGACAGGGAACGAACACTGAAGCTTTCTTT.

J is TRBJ1-2 and V is TRBV4-1; the match to TRBD1 covers 8 bases. The V and J ends lost 2 bases and 6 bases, in that order; junction bases with no gene match: 11. The CDR3 contains 16 residues. CDR1 and CDR2 from the germline V gene are MGHRA and YSYEKL. CDR3 in amino acids: CASSQPRQGRGDGYTF. In nucleotides, the CDR3 is TGCGCCAGCAGCCAACCGAGACAGGGGAGAGGGGATGGCTACACCTTC.

This sequence joins TRBV12-3 or TRBV12-4 and TRBJ1-2, with D unresolved. The CDR3 contains 13 residues. The germline V and J ends were trimmed by 3 bases and 4 bases, with 9 bases remaining between them. CDR3 bases: TGTGCCAGCAGTTTGAGCGGAATCTATGGCTACACCTTC. It is translated as CASSLSGIYGYTF.

V usage is TRBV9 and J usage is TRBJ2-3, with 12 bases that match TRBD2. V lost 4 bases, J lost 5 bases, and 5 bases stayed unmatched. The V gene's germline CDR1 is SGDLS and CDR2 YYNGEE. The CDR3 has 15 amino acids. The CDR3 loop is CASSRTSGKIDTQYF. The CDR3 nucleotides are TGTGCCAGCAGCCGGACTAGCGGGAAGATAGATACGCAGTATTTT.

The rearrangement links TRBV10-3 to TRBJ2-7; 10 bases align to TRBD1. The CDR3 totals 17 residues. Germline values: CDR1 ENHRY, CDR2 SYGVKD. V was pared by 0 bases and J by 3 bases, with 8 bases of the junction left unmatched. The chain's CDR3 is CAISESGRQGAYYEQYF. Written as DNA, the CDR3 is TGTGCCATCAGTGAGTCGGGGAGACAGGGGGCATACTACGAGCAGTACTTC.

The gene calls are TRBV6-6 and TRBJ2-7; TRBD2 matches at 8 bases. CDR1 and CDR2 from the germline V gene are MNHNY and SVGAGI (reference sequence). The CDR3 has 15 residues. The J segment lost 0 bases and the V segment lost 2 bases, leaving 3 bases of the junction unmatched. CDR3 region: CASSYIAGPSYEQYF. CDR3 in DNA: TGTGCCAGCAGTTACATAGCGGGACCCTCCTACGAGCAGTACTTC.

The rearrangement uses TRBV19 and TRBJ1-1; no clear D. With 7 bases removed from V and 7 bases from J, the gap between germline ends came to 13 bases. Germline V CDR1 and CDR2: LNHDA, SQIVND (reference sequence). CDR3 size: 12 residues. CDR3 coding DNA: TGTGCCAGTACCAGGCCGGGCCATGAAGCTTTCTTT. As protein: CASTRPGHEAFF. The entire variable domain, with the rest obtained from reference TRBV19 and TRBJ1-1, is as follows: DGGITQSPKYLFRKEGQNVTLSCEQNLNHDAMYWYRQDPGQGLRLIYYSQIVNDFQKGDIAEGYSVSREKKESFPLTVTSAQKNPTAFYLCASTRPGHEAFFGQGTRLTVV.

This chain connects TRBV5-1 to TRBJ2-3; D is unresolved. With 5 bases removed from V and 0 bases from J, the gap between germline ends came to 7 bases. CDR1 is SGHRS, CDR2 YFSETQ, per germline. The CDR3 runs 13 residues. CDR3 in amino acids: CASSVPSTDTQYF. In nucleotides, the CDR3 is TGCGCCAGCAGTGTCCCGAGCACAGATACGCAGTATTTT.

The chain links TRBV30 to TRBJ2-1; no definite D call. V was cut by 0 bases and J by 10 bases, with 4 bases left in between. Looked up from germline, CDR1 is GTSNPN and CDR2 is SVGIG (reference sequence). The CDR3 runs to 10 residues. This CDR3 is CAWSVGEQFF. The CDR3 DNA is TGTGCCTGGAGTGTCGGAGAGCAGTTCTTC.

CDR3 in amino acids: CASSLEGGLYEQYF. The CDR3 nucleotides are TGTGCCAGCAGCTTGGAAGGGGGTCTCTACGAGCAGTACTTC. This chain joins TRBV5-6 and TRBJ2-7, with D tentatively TRBD1 (6 bases). This CDR3 has 14 amino acids. V was trimmed by 0 bases and J by 3 bases, leaving 10 bases between them. Germline CDR1 is SGHDT and CDR2 is YYEEEE.

The V gene is TRBV2, the J gene TRBJ1-1; possible D gene TRBD1, 6 bases. Germline CDR1 reads SNHLY; CDR2 reads FYNNEI. The CDR3 runs to 14 residues. Trimming removed 7 bases from V and 4 bases from J, with 16 bases in between. As DNA, the CDR3 is TGTGCCAGCACCCAAGCGGGGACATCCACTGAAGCTTTCTTT. It encodes CASTQAGTSTEAFF.

About this clone: Other DNA sequences of this sample code for an identical CDR3. The chain combines TRBV4-3 with TRBJ2-7; possibly TRBD2 for D (6 bases). V dropped 0 bases and J dropped 3 bases, with 9 bases sitting between them. This CDR3 region has 14 residues. Germline CDR1 reads LGHNA; CDR2 reads YSLEER. Here the CDR3 reads CASSQDRGNYEQYF. CDR3 in DNA: TGCGCCAGCAGCCAAGATCGCGGGAACTACGAGCAGTACTTC.

The rearrangement uses TRBV6-5 and TRBJ1-2; 8 nucleotides line up with TRBD1. CDR1 is MNHEY, CDR2 SVGAGI, per germline. The CDR3 has 14 residues. The ends lost 0 bases at V and 7 bases at J; junction bases unmatched: 4. CDR3 in amino acids: CASSYSTQGAGYTF. CDR3 nucleotides: TGTGCCAGCAGTTACTCGACCCAGGGGGCTGGCTACACCTTC.

J is TRBJ2-7 and V is TRBV16, with TRBD1 matching over 11 bases. The CDR3 runs to 15 residues. V shed 2 bases, J shed 5 bases, and the junction held 5 bases outside the gene matches. Germline CDR1 reads KGHSY; CDR2 reads FQNENV. CDR3 amino acids: CASSQRDRGSHEQYF. The CDR3 nucleotides are TGTGCCAGCAGCCAACGGGACAGGGGGTCCCACGAGCAGTACTTC.

The gene calls are TRBV9 and TRBJ1-2; no firm D call. From germline, CDR1 is SGDLS and CDR2 YYNGEE. Between the trimmed V and J ends, which lost 0 bases and 8 bases, there was a span of 11 bases. The CDR3 is made up of 13 amino acids. The CDR3 region has the DNA TGTGCCAGCAGCGTAGAGCCAGGCCGCGGCTACACCTTC. Translating gives CASSVEPGRGYTF.

The CDR3 loop reads CASSLQGSLDEQFF. The CDR3, as DNA: TGTGCCAGCAGCTTACAGGGGTCGCTCGATGAGCAGTTCTTC. J is TRBJ2-1 and V is TRBV11-2; TRBD1 might be the D (6 bases). In germline, CDR1 is SGHAT, CDR2 FQNNGV. The CDR3 has 14 amino acids. V was pared by 2 bases and J by 8 bases, with 13 bases between.

This CDR3 reads CASSYMGPLPYEQYF. Written as DNA, the CDR3 is TGTGCCAGCAGTTACATGGGTCCTCTGCCCTACGAGCAGTACTTC. The chain recombines TRBV6-2 or TRBV6-3 with TRBJ2-7; D remains unclear. V dropped 2 bases and J dropped 2 bases, with 13 bases sitting between them. Germline CDR1 MNHEY, CDR2 SVGEGT. The CDR3 sequence is 15 residues long.